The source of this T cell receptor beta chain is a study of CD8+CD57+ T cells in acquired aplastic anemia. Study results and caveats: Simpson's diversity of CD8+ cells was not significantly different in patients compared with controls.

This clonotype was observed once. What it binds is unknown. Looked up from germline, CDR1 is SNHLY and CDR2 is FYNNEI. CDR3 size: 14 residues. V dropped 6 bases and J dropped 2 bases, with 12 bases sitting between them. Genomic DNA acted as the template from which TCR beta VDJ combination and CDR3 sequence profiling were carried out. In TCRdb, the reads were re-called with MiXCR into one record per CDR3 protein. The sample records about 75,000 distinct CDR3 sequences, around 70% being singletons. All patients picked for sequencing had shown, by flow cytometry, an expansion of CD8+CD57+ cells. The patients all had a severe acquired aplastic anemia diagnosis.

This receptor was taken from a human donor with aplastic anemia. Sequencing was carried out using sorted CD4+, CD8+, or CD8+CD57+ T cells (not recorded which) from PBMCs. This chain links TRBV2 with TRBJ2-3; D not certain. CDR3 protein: CASRSGPDTDTQYF. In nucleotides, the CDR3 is TGTGCCAGCAGGTCCGGACCCGACACAGATACGCAGTATTTT.